The clone carrying this T cell receptor (beta chain) was seen only once. The antigen is not known. This sample was taken from a study of T cells in Graves' hyperthyroidism and ophthalmopathy. Regarding the study as a whole: Progression to ophthalmopathy was predicted a median of 6.5 months early. Also found in blood were most expanded thyroid clonotypes above 0.001.

Thyroid ultrasound, orbital computed tomography, clinical symptoms, and serum thyroxine and TRAb underpinned diagnoses. The CDR3 runs to 15 residues. Trimming at V came to 6 bases and at J to 8 bases, leaving 13 bases not matched to a gene. CDR1 and CDR2 from the germline V gene are ENHRY and SYGVKD. TCR beta CDR3 sequences were amplified from RNA transcripts. During a first-round RT-PCR of the TCR CDR3, the HTBI primer set was used. TCRdb reprocessed the multiplex PCR reads with MiXCR, giving one entry per CDR3 protein. Of approximately 700,000 distinct CDR3 sequences in the sample, over 40% were seen once.

This clonotype was obtained from an adult man with Graves' disease, either hyperthyroidism or ophthalmopathy (not recorded which). This rearrangement joins TRBV10-3 to TRBJ1-2; 9 bases line up with TRBD1. Sequenced sample: peripheral blood or thyroid tissue (not recorded which). This CDR3 is CAIRDNGTGQEGYTF. The DNA of the CDR3 is TGTGCCATCAGAGATAACGGGACAGGGCAGGAGGGCTACACCTTC.